This TCR beta chain came from a study of blood T cell repertoires in COVID-19. Across the whole study: From the United States, Italy and Spain came samples of acute and convalescent COVID-19. T cells, B-cell-depleted T cells, or PBMCs provided the cDNA or gDNA that served as material.

This CDR3 has 14 amino acids. V was pared by 0 bases and J by 3 bases, with 5 bases between. CDR1 is MNHNY, CDR2 SVGAGI, per germline (reference sequence). Study processing details: Estimation of nucleated cell counts was performed using reference gene primer amplification. Repertoires were generated with immunoSEQ multiplex PCR, while TCRdb's copy carries only in-frame clones and drops some. That table is the source of V, J and clone size, and D and trimming were worked out from the DNA. This sample has 87,000 or so clones, with more than 70% found just once. The sample taken for sequencing was peripheral blood. V usage is TRBV6-6 and J usage is TRBJ2-2; D gene unclear. The receptor was derived from a human donor with acute or convalescent COVID-19. The donor label of this sample is uncertain. The CDR3 loop reads CASSYSGHTGELFF. The CDR3 region has the DNA TGTGCCAGCAGTTACTCCGGTCACACCGGGGAGCTGTTTTTT.